These 8 T cell receptor beta chains were sequenced from one sample in a study of blood T cell repertoires in COVID-19. Assay used: immunoSEQ multiplex PCR; TCRdb lists only in-frame clones, some missing. In the table there are 190,000 or so clones, around 95% of which are singletons. The material sequenced was peripheral blood. These receptors all come from a man aged 30 to 45 with COVID-19, enrolled during active disease.

The chain joins TRBV7-9 to TRBJ2-3, with 11 bases that match TRBD2. CDR3 length: 18 residues. V was clipped by 5 bases and J by 9 bases; unmatched bases: 19. Looked up from germline, CDR1 is SEHNR and CDR2 is FQNEAQ (reference sequence). Here the CDR3 reads CASSLNWEGLADLATQYF. The CDR3 nucleotides are TGTGCCAGCAGCCTGAATTGGGAGGGACTAGCGGATCTTGCCACGCAGTATTTT.

The chain links TRBV12-5 to TRBJ1-6; 12 bases line up with TRBD1. The germline CDR1 and CDR2 sequences are LGHNT and FRNRAP. After removal of 4 bases from V and 10 bases from J, the junction contained 17 bases not matched to a gene. This CDR3 is 19 amino acids long. The CDR3 sequence is CASGYLRDRGRGSGSPLHF. CDR3 DNA: TGTGCTAGTGGTTACCTCCGGGACAGGGGGCGGGGGTCGGGCTCACCCCTCCACTTT. The whole variable domain, remainder taken from reference TRBV12-5 and TRBJ1-6, is DARVTQTPRHKVTEMGQEVTMRCQPILGHNTVFWYRQTMMQGLELLAYFRNRAPLDDSGMPKDRFSAEMPDATLATLKIQPSEPRDSAVYFCASGYLRDRGRGSGSPLHFGNGTRLTVT.

The chain joins TRBV19 to TRBJ1-1; D unclear. V dropped 0 bases and J dropped 5 bases, with 13 bases sitting between them. This CDR3 is 15 amino acids long. Germline CDR1 reads LNHDA; CDR2 reads SQIVND (reference sequence). CDR3 protein: CASSIEKIGRTEAFF. DNA of the CDR3: TGTGCCAGTAGTATAGAGAAGATTGGGAGGACTGAAGCTTTCTTT. Variable domain in full (rest from reference TRBV19 and TRBJ1-1): DGGITQSPKYLFRKEGQNVTLSCEQNLNHDAMYWYRQDPGQGLRLIYYSQIVNDFQKGDIAEGYSVSREKKESFPLTVTSAQKNPTAFYLCASSIEKIGRTEAFFGQGTRLTVV.

The chain has TRBV2 and TRBJ1-2, with 9 bases that match TRBD1. The ends lost 4 bases at V and 6 bases at J; junction bases unmatched: 6. Germline CDR1 and CDR2: SNHLY and FYNNEI. The CDR3 has 14 amino acids. CDR3 residues: CASSVNRDRDGYTF. CDR3 coding DNA: TGTGCCAGCAGTGTCAACCGGGACAGGGATGGCTACACCTTC.

This chain joins TRBV6-1 and TRBJ2-7, with D perhaps TRBD2 (7 bases). Trimming took 1 base from V and 0 from J, leaving 13 bases between them. Germline CDR1 MNHNS, CDR2 SASEGT. The CDR3 is 16 amino acids. CDR3 region: CASSEELRGASYEQYF. The CDR3 coding sequence is TGTGCCAGCAGTGAAGAGTTACGGGGGGCCTCCTACGAGCAGTACTTC.

The chain recombines TRBV6-5 with TRBJ1-2; 10 nucleotides align to TRBD1. This CDR3 has 14 amino acids. V lost 7 bases and J lost 8; bases outside the gene matches: 10. Looked up from germline, CDR1 is MNHEY and CDR2 is SVGAGI. The CDR3 DNA follows: TGTGCCAGCACCAGAGGACAGGGGGTGGGAGGCTACACCTTC. Protein: CASTRGQGVGGYTF.

This chain uses TRBV28 with TRBJ1-5; D uncertain. Germline values: CDR1 MDHEN, CDR2 SYDVKM. The CDR3 covers 15 residues. Deletions cut 3 bases from V and 1 base from J, with 10 bases between. CDR3 region: CASSFAWRSNQPQHF. CDR3 in DNA: TGTGCCAGCAGTTTCGCCTGGAGGAGCAATCAGCCCCAGCATTTT.

The rearrangement joins TRBV10-3 to TRBJ1-1, with D hard to call. Looked up from germline, CDR1 is ENHRY and CDR2 is SYGVKD. V was cut by 11 bases and J by 1 base, with 11 bases left in between. The CDR3 extends over 12 amino acids. The CDR3 protein is CASAGGNTEAFF. Here the CDR3 DNA reads TGTGCCTCCGCCGGAGGGAACACTGAAGCTTTCTTT.